Listed below are T cell receptor beta chains from one sample, sequenced in a study of a mutant IDH1 vaccine in newly diagnosed glioma. Sequenced by immunoSEQ multiplex PCR; TCRdb stores in-frame clones only, minus some. The table lists 55,000 to 70,000 clones, 80% to 90% of them singletons. The sequenced sample was PBMCs, obtained from a glioma patient treated with radiotherapy, temozolomide or both. The source of these receptors is a man aged 25-40 years with glioma. CDR3s include the opening cysteine and the closing phenylalanine or tryptophan. A D gene is named only where the DNA matches it firmly. The size entry is marked missing in some rows and otherwise reads once, few, many or a size class.

>-|TRBD2|TRBJ2-3|TRBV6-1
TGTGCCAGCAGGGAGGGATTTGCGGGGGTATATACGCAGTATTTT
CASREGFAGVYTQYF
>-|-|TRBJ2-7|TRBV11-3
TGTGCCAGCAGCTTAAGCACAGGACAAACCTACGAGCAGTACTTC
CASSLSTGQTYEQYF
>-|-|TRBJ2-5|TRBV19
TGTGCCAGTAGTATTCTAGGGGGAGGCCAAGAGACCCAGTACTTC
CASSILGGGQETQYF
>once|-|TRBJ1-1|TRBV6-5
TGTGCCAGCAGCCTACATGGGGGCGTAAACACTGAAGCTTTCTTT
CASSLHGGVNTEAFF
>few|-|TRBJ1-5|TRBV7-7
TGTGCCAGCAGCGCCGACGCTTATCAGCCCCAGCATTTT
CASSADAYQPQHF
>-|TRBD1|TRBJ1-1|TRBV6-5
TGTGCCAGCAGTTACTCGGGCAGGGGGCCTGACACTGAAGCTTTCTTT
CASSYSGRGPDTEAFF
>-|-|TRBJ2-7|TRBV9
TGTGCCAGCAGCTATACCGTCGGGGTGGGCGAGCAGTACTTC
CASSYTVGVGEQYF
>-|-|TRBJ1-1|TRBV25-1
TGTGCCAGCAGTGATCGCCTAAACAAGAACACTGAAGCTTTCTTT
CASSDRLNKNTEAFF
>-|-|TRBJ2-1|TRBV5-4
TGTGCCAGCAGCTTGGCAGGGGCGGACAATGAGCAGTTCTTC
CASSLAGADNEQFF
>-|-|TRBJ1-4|TRBV30
TGTGCCTGCCGCTCGGTGGGGAAATCAACTAATGAAAAACTGTTTTTT
CACRSVGKSTNEKLFF
>-|TRBD2|TRBJ2-7|TRBV6-6
TGTGCCAGCAGCCTATCCCGGGCGGGGACTACCTACGAGCAGTACTTC
CASSLSRAGTTYEQYF
>-|-|TRBJ2-1|TRBV2
TGTGCCAGCTCACTGCGTGAGCAGTTCTTC
CASSLREQFF
>-|TRBD1|TRBJ2-2|TRBV9
TGTGCCAGCAGTAGCCACGGACAGGGGGCAAGCACCGGGGAGCTGTTTTTT
CASSSHGQGASTGELFF
>once|-|TRBJ2-2|TRBV29-1
TGCAGCGTTGTGGCGGGGAACACCGGGGAGCTGTTTTTT
CSVVAGNTGELFF
>-|-|TRBJ2-7|TRBV15
TGTGCCACCAGCAGTGCGGCCTCCTACGAGCAGTACTTC
CATSSAASYEQYF
>once|-|TRBJ1-6|TRBV5-8
TGTGCCAGCAGCTTGGCACTGAATAATTCACCCCTCCACTTT
CASSLALNNSPLHF